This record covers a single T cell receptor (beta chain). This record comes from a study of cytomegalovirus exposure and HLA in healthy donors. Study background: According to later analysis, the same platform produced the 120 or so validation and about 630 first-cohort repertoires.

The V gene's germline CDR1 is LNHDA and CDR2 SQIVND (reference sequence). V dropped 1 base and J dropped 0 bases, with 6 bases sitting between them. The CDR3 length is 14 residues. Data came from immunoSEQ multiplex PCR; TCRdb stores just in-frame clones and leaves some out. The repertoire includes fewer than 90,000 clones, approximately 95% of them detected once, and 2.1% sits in the top ten. The receptor's source is a woman aged 18-29 years in good health and CMV-seronegative. Material: PBMCs. The chain links TRBV19 to TRBJ1-1; the D is unclear. CDR3 in amino acids: CASSIAVLNTEAFF. DNA for the CDR3: TGTGCCAGTAGTATAGCAGTTTTGAACACTGAAGCTTTCTTT.